This T cell receptor (beta chain) was obtained from a study of read filtering for tumor transcriptome and immune sequencing. Study in general: IR-seq gave about 3.5 to 10.27 million TCR reads per sample; RNA-seq gave about 75 to 1,400. Points from the study as a whole: IR-seq captured clonotypes deeper and more reliably than RNA-seq.

The CDR3 loop spans 14 amino acids. Molecular barcoded adaptors covering alpha/delta and beta/gamma chains were used on 400 to 450 ng RNA. TCRdb ran MiXCR on the reads and lists one entry per CDR3 protein. The sample has tens of thousands of distinct CDR3 sequences, roughly 13% seen once. Bone marrow was sampled from every patient at the time of active disease. This clonotype was observed a few times. Its antigen is currently unknown. The source is a donor at least 40 years old with multiple myeloma. V is TRBV21-1 and J is TRBJ1-5; the D call of TRBD1 is as the table states it, not checked on the DNA. TRBV21-1 is a recognized pseudogene. Sequencing was carried out using a population of CD138-negative cells sorted from bone marrow. CDR3 region: CASSPDRVNQPQHF. The CDR3 nucleotides are TGTGCCAGCAGCCCAGACAGGGTCAATCAGCCCCAGCATTTT.